This entry lists 10 T cell receptor beta chains sequenced from one sample in a study of T-cell reconstitution after alpha-beta-depleted transplantation in children. Unique molecular identifiers were used to barcode this TCRbeta library. TCRdb fed the PCR reads into MiXCR, producing one record per CDR3 protein. The table records over 550,000 distinct CDR3 sequences, 10% of them present only once. Sequences were derived from PBMCs from the stem cell graft donor, sampled from the stem cell graft. These receptors were collected from a human donor who donated a stem cell graft to a child with acute myeloid leukemia.

This clonotype was picked up a small number of times. The V and J genes are TRBV10-3 and TRBJ1-4, with D possibly being TRBD1 (6 bases). The CDR3 has 14 amino acids. Trimming pared 7 bases from V and 4 bases from J, leaving 13 bases between. Germline V gene sequence: CDR1 ENHRY, CDR2 SYGVKD. The CDR3 DNA is TGTGCCATCAAGGCACAGGGAGTTAATGAAAAACTGTTTTTT. Protein: CAIKAQGVNEKLFF.

This clonotype was counted ten times or more. The V and J genes are TRBV7-9 and TRBJ1-6; D is unresolved. The CDR3 length is 13 residues. Trimming pared 3 bases from V and 7 bases from J, leaving 7 bases between. Per germline, CDR1 SEHNR and CDR2 FQNEAQ (reference sequence). The CDR3 here is CASSLEANSPLHF. The CDR3 nucleotides are TGTGCCAGCAGCTTGGAAGCGAATTCACCCCTCCACTTT.

This clonotype was detected ten times or more. The chain recombines TRBV6-1 with TRBJ2-3; the match to TRBD2 covers 7 bases. V gave up 5 bases and J gave up 2 bases; unmatched junction bases: 7. CDR1 MNHNS and CDR2 SASEGT come from the germline V gene. The CDR3 consists of 15 residues. The CDR3 here is CASSQSGIYTDTQYF. The CDR3 DNA reads TGTGCCAGCAGTCAAAGCGGGATATACACAGATACGCAGTATTTT.

Ten or more counts support this clonotype. The chain joins TRBV6-6 to TRBJ2-2; weak D call: TRBD1 (6 bases). Per germline, CDR1 MNHNY and CDR2 SVGAGI (reference sequence). This CDR3 contains 15 residues. Trimming pared 6 bases from V and 0 bases from J, leaving 11 bases between. As DNA, the CDR3 is TGTGCCAGCAGACGACAGGACACGAACACCGGGGAGCTGTTTTTT. This codes for CASRRQDTNTGELFF.

This clonotype has just a few counts. The chain is built from TRBV28 and TRBJ2-7, with 11 bases identical to TRBD2. CDR3 length: 15 amino acids. Germline V CDR1 and CDR2: MDHEN, SYDVKM. After removal of 5 bases from V and 4 bases from J, the junction contained 7 bases not matched to a gene. CDR3 amino acids: CASSPWTSGHYEQYF. CDR3 sequence (DNA): TGTGCCAGCAGTCCCTGGACTAGCGGGCATTACGAGCAGTACTTC.

This clonotype was counted a single time. A clone one base away is much larger, so this may be a read error. The CDR3 end shows no conserved phenylalanine or tryptophan, and so a read error is likely. The chain couples TRBV28 to TRBJ2-6; 7 nucleotides match TRBD1. J lost 0 bases, V lost 4 bases, and 9 bases had no gene match. The CDR3 runs 18 residues. Germline assignment: CDR1 MDHEN and CDR2 SYDVKM. The CDR3 loop reads CASSSFRDRTSGANVLTL. In DNA form, the CDR3 reads TGTGCCAGCAGTTCCTTTCGGGACAGAACCTCTGGGGCCAACGTCCTGACTTTA.

V usage is TRBV5-1 and J usage is TRBJ1-1; D perhaps matches TRBD1 (6 bases). CDR3 length equals 15 residues. The germline gives CDR1 SGHRS, CDR2 YFSETQ. Trimming removed 4 bases at V and 4 bases at J, with 17 bases between. CDR3 coding DNA: TGCGCCAGCAGCCAGAGGAAGGGGGGAGGCACTGAAGCTTTCTTT. Protein product: CASSQRKGGGTEAFF.

This clonotype has just a few counts. This CDR3 is CASSYSPGVQYF. CDR3 DNA sequence: TGTGCCAGCAGTTACTCTCCGGGCGTGCAGTACTTC. The V and J genes are TRBV6-5 and TRBJ2-7; the D is unclear. The CDR3 has 12 amino acids. Germline V gives CDR1 MNHEY, CDR2 SVGAGI. The V and J ends lost 0 bases and 9 bases respectively, with 9 bases between them.

This rearrangement joins TRBV5-1 to TRBJ1-4; the match to TRBD1 covers 11 bases. The CDR3 spans 15 residues. V gave up 8 bases and J gave up 3 bases; unmatched junction bases: 6. The germline CDR1 and CDR2 sequences are SGHRS and YFSETQ. The DNA for the CDR3 is TGCGCCAGTCGGACAGGGGGCCTTTCTAATGAAAAACTGTTTTTT. Translated, it gives CASRTGGLSNEKLFF.

This clonotype appeared a few times. This chain joins TRBV7-2 and TRBJ2-4, with D possibly matching TRBD2 (5 bases). Per germline, CDR1 SGHTA and CDR2 FQGNSA. The CDR3 is 14 residues long. V was pared by 2 bases and J by 7 bases, with 12 bases between. In DNA, the CDR3 is TGTGCCAGCAGCTTACTCACGGGAACGAACATTCAGTACTTC. This sequence encodes CASSLLTGTNIQYF.